The 5 T cell receptor beta chains listed next were all sequenced from one sample in a study of T cell changes during pregnancy in multiple sclerosis. Generated by immunoSEQ multiplex PCR, the TCRdb table keeps only in-frame clones and is missing some. The table shows tens of thousands of clones, with around 92% occurring only once. The sequenced sample was peripheral blood, obtained in the first trimester of pregnancy. These receptors originate from a female donor with multiple sclerosis, enrolled in a pregnancy study.

The rearrangement links TRBV10-2 to TRBJ2-5, with 7 bases that match TRBD1. Germline trimming cut 4 bases from V and 0 bases from J; bases unmatched to any gene: 2. Looked up from germline, CDR1 is WSHSY and CDR2 is SAAADI. CDR3 size: 14 residues. The CDR3 DNA follows: TGCGCCAGCAGTGGAACAGGGGACCAAGAGACCCAGTACTTC. Protein product: CASSGTGDQETQYF.

This chain joins TRBV6-1 and TRBJ1-3, with a possible D match to TRBD1 (5 bases). This CDR3 has 15 residues. Germline CDR1 is MNHNS and CDR2 is SASEGT. V was cut by 6 bases and J by 0 bases, with 12 bases left in between. The CDR3 nucleotides read TGTGCCAGCAGGATAGACAGTTACTCTGGAAACACCATATATTTT. Its translation: CASRIDSYSGNTIYF.

The gene calls are TRBV13 and TRBJ1-3; TRBD1 matches at 7 bases. Germline assignment: CDR1 PRHDT and CDR2 FYEKMQ (reference sequence). The CDR3 contains 14 residues. V lost 7 bases to trimming and J lost 3 bases; unmatched junction nucleotides: 6. The CDR3 sequence: CASINRDSGNTIYF. The CDR3 nucleotides read TGTGCCAGCATCAACCGGGACAGTGGAAACACCATATATTTT.

The chain employs TRBV19 and TRBJ2-1; TRBD2 matches at 10 bases. V lost 5 bases and J lost 8; bases outside the gene matches: 9. The CDR3 extends over 15 amino acids. The V gene's germline CDR1 is LNHDA and CDR2 SQIVND (reference sequence). CDR3 in amino acids: CASSGTSGDGYEQFF. The CDR3 DNA follows: TGTGCCAGTAGTGGAACTAGCGGGGACGGCTATGAGCAGTTCTTC.

The J gene is TRBJ2-3, the V gene TRBV7-2; 8 positions match TRBD1. The CDR3 extends over 16 amino acids. Germline values: CDR1 SGHTA, CDR2 FQGNSA. The V gene end was trimmed by 2 bases and the J gene end by 2 bases; junction bases not matched to a gene: 6. As DNA, the CDR3 is TGTGCCAGCAGCTTAAATGCAGGGGGCACCACAGATACGCAGTATTTT. It specifies CASSLNAGGTTDTQYF.